The entry below describes one T cell receptor beta chain. Its antigen is not known. The data belong to a study of a mutant IDH1 vaccine in newly diagnosed glioma. For the study at large: First vaccine doses came 4-6 weeks after radiotherapy alone, or with temozolomide cycles.

The time point: week 11, during vaccination. The vaccine gave 300 ug of a 20-mer mutant IDH1 peptide subcutaneously per dose. Newly diagnosed WHO grade 3 or 4 IDH1-mutant, ATRX-lost astrocytomas were identified in the donors. The CDR3 has 13 amino acids. Looked up from germline, CDR1 is SGHTA and CDR2 is FQGNSA. Trimming removed 3 bases from V and 6 bases from J, with 11 bases in between. The method was immunoSEQ multiplex PCR; TCRdb's version includes in-frame clones alone and lacks a portion of them. Found here are about 52,000 clones, about 91% of them singletons; the top ten hold 2.4%. The V gene is TRBV7-2, the J gene TRBJ2-5; D is tentatively TRBD1 or TRBD2 (5 bases each). The TCR sequence derives from a man in his fifties with glioma. The source material was PBMCs, sampled from a glioma patient whose treatment included an IDH1 peptide vaccine. CDR3 sequence reads: CASSLGDGKTQYF. Written as DNA, the CDR3 is TGTGCCAGCAGCTTGGGGGACGGGAAGACCCAGTACTTC. The full variable domain, with the rest looked up from reference TRBV7-2 and TRBJ2-5, is GAGVSQSPSNKVTEKGKDVELRCDPISGHTALYWYRQSLGQGLEFLIYFQGNSAPDKSGLPSDRFSAERTGGSVSTLTIQRTQQEDSAVYLCASSLGDGKTQYFGPGTRLLVL.